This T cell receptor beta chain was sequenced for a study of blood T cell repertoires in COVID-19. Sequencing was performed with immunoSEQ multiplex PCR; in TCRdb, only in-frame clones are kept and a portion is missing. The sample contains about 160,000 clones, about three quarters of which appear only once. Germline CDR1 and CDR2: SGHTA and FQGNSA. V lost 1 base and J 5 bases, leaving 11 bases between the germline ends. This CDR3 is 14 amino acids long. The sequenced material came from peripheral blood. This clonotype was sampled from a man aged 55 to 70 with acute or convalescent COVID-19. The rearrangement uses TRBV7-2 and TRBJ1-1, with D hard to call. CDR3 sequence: CASSLDGRPTEAFF. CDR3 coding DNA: TGTGCCAGCAGCTTAGATGGCAGGCCGACTGAAGCTTTCTTT.